This TCR beta chain was documented in a study of T cells in women clearing cervical HPV infection. Study-level information: Women with histologically confirmed HPV16-related CIN3 or worse, 2 with invasive cancer, served as cases. Controls gave blood once infection was undetectable; cases at lesion identification. Case blood was drawn a median around 150 days after lesion detection.

The CDR3 is made up of 15 amino acids. The V segment lost 7 bases and the J segment 2 bases; nucleotides outside the gene matches: 9. The germline gives CDR1 DFQATT, CDR2 SNEGSKA (reference sequence). With regard to this clone: What it recognizes is unknown. Read data end 3 residues before the CDR3 end; the end is taken from the germline J gene.

The assay was immunoSEQ multiplex PCR, and TCRdb's table has in-frame clones only and misses some. The table gives 20,000 to 30,000 clones; the top ten clones make up 6.6% of it. Points from the study as a whole: Associations may precede or follow infection; HPV-specific or memory T cells were not isolated.

The V call is TRBV20-1, the J call TRBJ2-7, with 12 bases that match TRBD2. Sequencing input: blood buffy coat. The origin of this receptor is a woman aged 18 to 69 with a cervical HPV16 infection that either progressed to CIN3+ or cleared (not recorded which). CDR3 DNA, as far as it was read: TGCAGTGGTTCCGAGACTAGCGGGGGAGCCTACGAG. Its translation is CSGSETSGGAYE. The full CDR3 is CSGSETSGGAYEQYF.